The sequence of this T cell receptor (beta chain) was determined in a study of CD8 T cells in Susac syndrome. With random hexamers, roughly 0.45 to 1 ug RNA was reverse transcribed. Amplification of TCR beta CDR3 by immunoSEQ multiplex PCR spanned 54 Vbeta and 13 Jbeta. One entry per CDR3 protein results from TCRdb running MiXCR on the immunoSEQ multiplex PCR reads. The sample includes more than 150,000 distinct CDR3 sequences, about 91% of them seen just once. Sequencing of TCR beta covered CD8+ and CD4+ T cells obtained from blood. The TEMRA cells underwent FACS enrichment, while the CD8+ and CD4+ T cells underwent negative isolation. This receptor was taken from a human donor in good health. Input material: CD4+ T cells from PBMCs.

The CDR3 sequence is CAISESGGPEAFF. The DNA of the CDR3 is TGTGCCATCAGTGAGTCCGGGGGCCCTGAAGCTTTCTTT. This chain connects TRBV10-3 to TRBJ1-1, with D possibly being TRBD1 (6 bases). Trimming pared 0 bases from V and 6 bases from J, leaving 8 bases between. The germline gives CDR1 ENHRY, CDR2 SYGVKD. This CDR3 has 13 residues.